The 30 T cell receptor beta chains reported below all come from one sample, sequenced in a study of blood T cell repertoires in COVID-19. TCRdb's table, derived via immunoSEQ multiplex PCR, lists solely in-frame clones and lacks some. The table records 100,000 to 150,000 clones, approximately 86% of them present only once. Specimen: peripheral blood. The receptors stem from a woman in her sixties or seventies with COVID-19, enrolled during active disease.

This clone was counted between two and nine times. The V and J genes are TRBV19 and TRBJ2-1; TRBD2 aligns across 9 bases. Germline CDR1 is LNHDA and CDR2 is SQIVND (reference sequence). CDR3 length: 15 amino acids. V trimming: 7 bases; J trimming: 3 bases; junction bases outside the gene matches: 7. CDR3 sequence: CASTRGGEYYNEQFF. CDR3 sequence (DNA): TGTGCCAGTACCCGCGGGGGGGAGTACTACAATGAGCAGTTCTTC.

Notes on this clone: This specimen includes other DNA sequences encoding the same CDR3. The V call is TRBV18, the J call TRBJ1-2; 7 positions match TRBD1. The CDR3 is made up of 14 amino acids. The V gene's germline CDR1 is KGHSH and CDR2 LQKENI. J lost 0 bases, V lost 6 bases, and 4 bases had no gene match. The CDR3 coding sequence is TGTGCCAGCTCCCCGGGACAGACTAACTATGGCTACACCTTC. It encodes CASSPGQTNYGYTF.

The CDR3 sequence: CASSLAGTGEVGYTF. The CDR3 DNA follows: TGTGCCAGCAGCCTTGCCGGGACAGGGGAGGTCGGCTACACCTTC. The V gene is TRBV3-1 (or the pseudogene TRBV3-2), the J gene TRBJ1-2; the match to TRBD1 covers 10 bases. In germline, CDR1 is LGHDT, CDR2 YNNKEL (reference sequence). Germline trimming cut 4 bases from V and 8 bases from J; bases unmatched to any gene: 10. This CDR3 has 15 residues.

The rearrangement uses TRBV3-1 (or the pseudogene TRBV3-2) and TRBJ1-3; 7 positions match TRBD1. Germline V lookup: CDR1 LGHDT, CDR2 YNNKEL (reference sequence). V lost 4 bases to trimming and J lost 2 bases; unmatched junction nucleotides: 5. The CDR3 covers 15 residues. The CDR3 region has the DNA TGTGCCAGCAGCCCGGGACAGAGGGCTGGAAACACCATATATTTT. It translates to CASSPGQRAGNTIYF.

V gene TRBV27 combines with J gene TRBJ2-7, with 7 bases identical to TRBD1. Germline assignment: CDR1 MNHEY and CDR2 SMNVEV (reference sequence). The V and J ends lost 6 bases and 5 bases, in that order; junction bases with no gene match: 4. The CDR3 runs 12 residues. The CDR3 nucleotides are TGTGCCAGCAGCGACAGGGTCCACGAGCAGTACTTC. This sequence encodes CASSDRVHEQYF.

In this sample, this clone turned up once. The rearrangement uses TRBV2 and TRBJ1-5; D unresolved. V was trimmed by 4 bases and J by 7 bases, leaving 11 bases between them. The germline CDR1 and CDR2 sequences are SNHLY and FYNNEI. The CDR3 runs to 13 residues. CDR3 DNA: TGTGCCAGCAGTGGAGGGCTCGGGCAGCCCCAGCATTTT. Translation gives CASSGGLGQPQHF. Full variable domain (missing parts from reference TRBV2 and TRBJ1-5): EPEVTQTPSHQVTQMGQEVILRCVPISNHLYFYWYRQILGQKVEFLVSFYNNEISEKSEIFDDQFSVERPDGSNFTLKIRSTKLEDSAMYFCASSGGLGQPQHFGDGTRLSIL.

This clone came up once. The rearrangement joins TRBV10-3 to TRBJ2-3; 9 positions match TRBD2. V lost 3 bases and J lost 5; bases outside the gene matches: 6. The germline CDR1 and CDR2 sequences are ENHRY and SYGVKD. The CDR3 covers 15 residues. The CDR3 DNA is TGTGCCATCAGTGATCCGAGACTAGCGGAAGATACGCAGTATTTT. It encodes CAISDPRLAEDTQYF.

This chain uses TRBV13 with TRBJ2-7; 14 bases line up with TRBD2. After removal of 4 bases from V and 5 bases from J, the junction contained 4 bases not matched to a gene. Per germline, CDR1 PRHDT and CDR2 FYEKMQ (reference sequence). This CDR3 contains 15 residues. The CDR3 nucleotides read TGTGCCAGCAGCTACCGGACTAGCGGGGGGCACGAGCAGTACTTC. Translating gives CASSYRTSGGHEQYF.

This clone was seen more than once but under ten times. The rearrangement uses TRBV5-8 and TRBJ2-7, with D hard to call. The CDR3 has 15 amino acids. Germline V gives CDR1 SGHTS, CDR2 YDEGEE. The V end was cut by 0 bases, the J end by 3 bases, with 13 bases between. The CDR3 DNA is TGTGCCAGCAGCTTGGGGTTGCGAGAGAACTACGAGCAGTACTTC. Amino acids: CASSLGLRENYEQYF.

V and J are TRBV5-8 and TRBJ1-1, with 8 bases lining up with TRBD1. From germline, CDR1 is SGHTS and CDR2 YDEGEE. The CDR3 covers 16 residues. J lost 8 bases, V lost 1 base, and 13 bases had no gene match. The CDR3 nucleotides read TGTGCCAGCAGCTTGAGGACAGGGCCTCTCCCGCGAGAAGCTTTCTTT. Translating gives CASSLRTGPLPREAFF.

The chain is built from TRBV6-5 and TRBJ1-4; TRBD1 might be the D (6 bases). The V gene lost 0 bases and the J gene lost 5 bases, with 13 bases spanning the gap. Germline CDR1 MNHEY, CDR2 SVGAGI. The CDR3 totals 16 residues. The chain's CDR3 is CASSYSAGVSNEKLFF. In DNA, the CDR3 is TGTGCCAGCAGTTACTCGGCAGGGGTTTCCAATGAAAAACTGTTTTTT.

The rearrangement uses TRBV24-1 and TRBJ1-1; D might be TRBD1 (6 bases). CDR3 length: 15 amino acids. Trimming removed 2 bases at V and 2 bases at J, with 11 bases between. From germline, CDR1 is KGHDR and CDR2 SFDVKD. In DNA form, the CDR3 reads TGTGCCACCAGTGATTCTAGGACAGCAAACACTGAAGCTTTCTTT. Protein: CATSDSRTANTEAFF.

The chain recombines TRBV19 with TRBJ2-3, with a possible D match to TRBD2 (5 bases). This CDR3 has 15 amino acids. Germline CDR1 LNHDA, CDR2 SQIVND (reference sequence). V was trimmed by 5 bases and J by 0 bases, leaving 12 bases between them. The chain's CDR3 is CASSGVGESTDTQYF. The CDR3, as DNA: TGTGCCAGTAGTGGTGTCGGGGAAAGCACAGATACGCAGTATTTT.

The chain's CDR3 is CASSSRWTGRDLKETQYF. CDR3 sequence (DNA): TGTGCCAGCAGCTCCCGCTGGACAGGGAGGGACTTGAAAGAGACCCAGTACTTC. The chain combines TRBV28 with TRBJ2-5; a possible D gene is TRBD1 (8 bases). V was trimmed by 6 bases and J by 3 bases, leaving 26 bases between them. Germline CDR1 reads MDHEN; CDR2 reads SYDVKM. The CDR3 has 18 amino acids.

The V call is TRBV27, the J call TRBJ2-2, with a weak D call TRBD2 (5 bases). V was shortened by 2 bases and J by 1 base, with 8 bases between the two germline ends. The CDR3 sequence is 15 residues long. CDR1 is MNHEY, CDR2 SMNVEV, per germline (reference sequence). The CDR3 DNA reads as TGTGCCAGCAGTTTAAACGGGGTGAACACCGGGGAGCTGTTTTTT. Its translation: CASSLNGVNTGELFF.

The gene calls are TRBV28 and TRBJ1-1; 8 nucleotides align to TRBD1. This CDR3 is 16 amino acids long. With V trimmed by 5 bases and J by 4 bases, 12 bases remained unmatched. Germline CDR1 is MDHEN and CDR2 is SYDVKM. CDR3 sequence (DNA): TGTGCCAGCAGTCAAGGCGACAGGGGTTGGTTCACTGAAGCTTTCTTT. It codes for CASSQGDRGWFTEAFF.

V is TRBV27 and J is TRBJ2-5, with D uncertain. Per the germline V gene, CDR1 is MNHEY and CDR2 is SMNVEV (reference sequence). The CDR3 runs to 13 residues. Trimming left V 3 bases short and J 5 bases short, with 10 bases between. The CDR3 loop is CASSFARRETQYF. Here the CDR3 DNA reads TGTGCCAGCAGTTTCGCCCGCAGGGAGACCCAGTACTTC.

The CDR3 sequence: CASSPQLRDSSYEQYF. CDR3 nucleotide sequence: TGTGCCAGCAGCCCCCAACTACGGGACAGCTCCTACGAGCAGTACTTC. This chain joins TRBV5-6 and TRBJ2-7, with 7 bases matching TRBD1. V gave up 4 bases and J gave up 0 bases; unmatched junction bases: 10. The CDR3 totals 16 residues. Germline CDR1 SGHDT, CDR2 YYEEEE.

The sample holds one count of this clone. The chain has TRBV27 and TRBJ2-1, with D perhaps TRBD2 (6 bases). This CDR3 comprises 16 residues. V shed 6 bases and J shed 0 bases, with 15 bases lying between them. Germline V lookup: CDR1 MNHEY, CDR2 SMNVEV (reference sequence). The DNA of the CDR3 is TGTGCCAGCAGCGGGTATGGGACTGGCTCCTACAATGAGCAGTTCTTC. It specifies CASSGYGTGSYNEQFF.

J is TRBJ1-2 and V is TRBV3-1 (or the pseudogene TRBV3-2), with D unresolved. From germline, CDR1 is LGHDT and CDR2 YNNKEL (reference sequence). The CDR3 runs 13 residues. V gave up 0 bases and J gave up 6 bases, with 8 bases separating them. CDR3 loop: CASSQDPQHGYTF. The CDR3 DNA is TGTGCCAGCAGCCAAGATCCACAGCATGGCTACACCTTC.

This chain uses TRBV7-8 with TRBJ2-3, with a possible D match to TRBD2 (5 bases). The CDR3 is 14 amino acids. Germline-derived CDR1 and CDR2 are SGHVS and FQNEAQ. The germline V and J ends were trimmed by 1 base and 3 bases, with 8 bases remaining between them. The CDR3 sequence is CASSLVGITDTQYF. The CDR3 nucleotides read TGTGCCAGCAGCTTAGTCGGGATTACAGATACGCAGTATTTT.

The CDR3 DNA is TGTGCCAGCAGCTCCAGGGGCTGGAAGCAGTACTTC. Residues: CASSSRGWKQYF. The V call is TRBV5-4, the J call TRBJ2-7; D may be TRBD1 (6 bases). V shed 3 bases and J shed 8 bases, with 12 bases lying between them. CDR1 and CDR2 from the germline V gene are SGHNT and YYREEE (reference sequence). This CDR3 comprises 12 residues.

The V call is TRBV3-1 (or the pseudogene TRBV3-2), the J call TRBJ1-2; 9 bases match TRBD1. The germline gives CDR1 LGHDT, CDR2 YNNKEL (reference sequence). CDR3 size: 14 residues. V lost 2 bases to trimming and J lost 7 bases; unmatched junction nucleotides: 5. CDR3 region: CASSQRDRDSGYTF. DNA of the CDR3: TGTGCCAGCAGCCAAAGGGACAGGGACTCTGGCTACACCTTC.

The chain is built from TRBV30 and TRBJ1-1; the D gene is possibly TRBD1 (5 bases). Trimming stripped 3 bases from V and 5 bases from J, with 19 bases between. The germline V gene encodes CDR1 GTSNPN and CDR2 SVGIG (reference sequence). This CDR3 is 15 amino acids long. The CDR3 DNA is TGTGCCTGGAGATCTCGGGGGGGGTGGAGGACTGAAGCTTTCTTT. Protein product: CAWRSRGGWRTEAFF.

The CDR3 protein is CASSLASGYSYEQYF. The CDR3 DNA reads as TGCGCCAGCAGCTTGGCTAGCGGTTACTCCTACGAGCAGTACTTC. The chain uses TRBV5-1 and TRBJ2-7; 7 positions match TRBD2. The CDR3 covers 15 residues. Trimming cost V 0 bases and J 0 bases; bases outside gene matches: 3. Germline CDR1 SGHRS, CDR2 YFSETQ.

CDR3 sequence: CASSYLGRNTEAFF. The CDR3 DNA reads TGTGCCAGCAGTTACTTGGGCCGGAACACTGAAGCTTTCTTT. The rearrangement uses TRBV6-5 and TRBJ1-1, with D unclear. The CDR3 sequence is 14 residues long. The germline CDR1 and CDR2 sequences are MNHEY and SVGAGI. Trimming took off 1 base at V and 1 base at J, with 7 bases between the two ends.

This chain connects TRBV3-1 (or the pseudogene TRBV3-2) to TRBJ2-6; TRBD1 matches 7 bases. There are 16 residues in the CDR3. Unmatched junction bases numbered 5, after V lost 3 bases and J lost 3 bases. Germline V gives CDR1 LGHDT, CDR2 YNNKEL (reference sequence). For the CDR3, the DNA is TGTGCCAGCAGCCATTTCGACAGGGTTGGGGCCAACGTCCTGACTTTC. Translation gives CASSHFDRVGANVLTF.

The chain links TRBV15 to TRBJ2-1; 8 positions match TRBD2. The germline gives CDR1 LNHNV, CDR2 YYDKDF (reference sequence). The CDR3 runs 15 residues. V lost 0 bases, J lost 6 bases, and 4 bases stayed unmatched. The CDR3 reads CATSRDQAGVNEQFF. CDR3 nucleotide sequence: TGTGCCACCAGCAGAGATCAAGCGGGGGTCAATGAGCAGTTCTTC.

The genes are TRBV6-5 and TRBJ1-6; 7 nucleotides agree with TRBD1. Germline V lookup: CDR1 MNHEY, CDR2 SVGAGI. V lost 8 bases to trimming and J lost 10 bases; unmatched junction nucleotides: 8. This CDR3 is 13 amino acids long. The CDR3 coding sequence is TGTGCCAGCTGCTCGACAGGGCGCTCACCCCTCCACTTT. Encoded protein: CASCSTGRSPLHF.

The rearrangement links TRBV4-2 to TRBJ1-1; D ambiguous. The ends were cut back, 1 base at V and 1 base at J, with 10 bases in the middle. CDR3 size: 15 residues. The germline V gene has CDR1 LGHNA and CDR2 YNFKEQ. The CDR3 reads CASSQVATPNTEAFF. CDR3 coding DNA: TGTGCCAGCAGCCAAGTGGCGACACCGAACACTGAAGCTTTCTTT.